This TCR beta chain was observed in a study of PD-1 blockade in classical Hodgkin lymphoma. Study results and caveats: Newly diagnosed patients reportedly trailed healthy donors in baseline TCR diversity. The authors excluded patients who started nivolumab under 1 year after ASCT. Prior to therapy, complete responders displayed diversity much like that of newly diagnosed patients.

This clone was seen a single time. The antigen is unknown. Sequenced by immunoSEQ multiplex PCR; TCRdb stores in-frame clones only, minus some. The sample holds 80,000 to 100,000 clones, approximately 80% seen once. Exposure to brentuximab vedotin varied, and each patient had relapsed following autologous stem cell transplantation. The sequences come from peripheral blood mononuclear cells (PBMCs), collected before the second cycle of nivolumab. The receptor's source is a human donor with classical Hodgkin lymphoma.

The CDR3 DNA reads TGTGCCAGCAGCGTAGGGGCGGGGAATTCACCCCTCCACTTT. Its protein is CASSVGAGNSPLHF. The rearrangement joins TRBV9 to TRBJ1-6; D remains ambiguous. The CDR3 length is 14 residues. The V and J ends lost 0 bases and 7 bases respectively, with 8 bases between them. Germline CDR1 reads SGDLS; CDR2 reads YYNGEE.